Following are 10 T cell receptor beta chains from one sample sequenced in a study of T cells in localized non-small cell lung cancer. The protocol was immunoSEQ multiplex PCR, while the TCRdb copy is restricted to in-frame clones and leaves out a portion. The top ten clones hold around 9.9% of a sample with some 25,000 clones, about 91% of them seen once. The sample in question was peripheral blood mononuclear cells, obtained before any cancer treatment. These receptors all stem from a woman aged 35-70 years with stage III lung adenocarcinoma.

This clone appeared once. This chain connects TRBV14 to TRBJ2-1, with D possibly being TRBD2 (6 bases). Germline V gene sequence: CDR1 SGHDN, CDR2 FVKESK. The CDR3 loop spans 15 amino acids. V was cut by 2 bases and J by 10 bases, with 18 bases left in between. CDR3 sequence (DNA): TGTGCCAGCAGCCAACAGGGTGGGGGGAATAGGGAGCAGTTCTTC. Protein product: CASSQQGGGNREQFF. The full variable domain, its missing parts supplied by reference TRBV14 and TRBJ2-1, is EAGVTQFPSHSVIEKGQTVTLRCDPISGHDNLYWYRRVMGKEIKFLLHFVKESKQDESGMPNNRFLAERTGGTYSTLKVQPAELEDSGVYFCASSQQGGGNREQFFGPGTRLTVL.

This clone showed up just once. The rearrangement uses TRBV11-2 and TRBJ2-2; 7 positions match TRBD1. Germline V gene data show CDR1 as SGHAT and CDR2 as FQNNGV. With V trimmed by 4 bases and J by 4 bases, 6 bases remained unmatched. The length of the CDR3 is 15 residues. CDR3 DNA sequence: TGTGCCAGCAGCTGGACAGGCCCTACCACCGGGGAGCTGTTTTTT. It encodes CASSWTGPTTGELFF.

CDR3 loop: CAWDEGSGNTIYF. The CDR3, as DNA: TGTGCCTGGGACGAAGGGTCTGGAAACACCATATATTTT. The chain employs TRBV30 and TRBJ1-3; D ambiguous. The CDR3 runs to 13 residues. The V and J ends lost 5 bases and 1 base respectively, with 9 bases between them. Germline V gene lookup returns CDR1 GTSNPN and CDR2 SVGIG (reference sequence).

The chain employs TRBV4-2 and TRBJ2-3, with 14 positions matching TRBD2. The germline CDR1 and CDR2 sequences are LGHNA and YNFKEQ. The V gene end was trimmed by 1 base and the J gene end by 4 bases; junction bases not matched to a gene: 7. The CDR3 runs 18 residues. CDR3 protein: CASSQGLAGGPVADTQYF. The CDR3 DNA follows: TGTGCCAGCAGCCAAGGACTAGCGGGGGGGCCGGTCGCAGATACGCAGTATTTT.

The chain joins TRBV7-2 to TRBJ1-1, with a possible D match to TRBD1 (5 bases). CDR1 is SGHTA, CDR2 FQGNSA, per germline. This CDR3 region has 15 residues. V was shortened by 3 bases and J by 4 bases, with 15 bases between the two germline ends. This CDR3 reads CASSLNRIDVTEAFF. The CDR3 region has the DNA TGTGCCAGCAGCTTGAACAGGATTGATGTCACTGAAGCTTTCTTT. Variable domain in full (rest from reference TRBV7-2 and TRBJ1-1): GAGVSQSPSNKVTEKGKDVELRCDPISGHTALYWYRQSLGQGLEFLIYFQGNSAPDKSGLPSDRFSAERTGGSVSTLTIQRTQQEDSAVYLCASSLNRIDVTEAFFGQGTRLTVV.

The V and J genes are TRBV5-4 and TRBJ2-7; D perhaps matches TRBD1 (6 bases). V lost 4 bases to trimming and J lost 3 bases, with 11 bases between them. The CDR3 sequence is 13 residues long. Germline V CDR1 and CDR2: SGHNT, YYREEE (reference sequence). In nucleotides, the CDR3 is TGTGCCAGCAGCCCCGGACAGAACTACGAGCAGTACTTC. It encodes CASSPGQNYEQYF.

This clone was observed once. The chain carries TRBV5-6 and TRBJ2-1; the match to TRBD2 covers 7 bases. Trimming cost V 5 bases and J 2 bases; bases outside gene matches: 7. Germline CDR1 is SGHDT and CDR2 is YYEEEE. The CDR3 has 15 amino acids. The CDR3 nucleotides read TGTGCCAGCAGAAGGTCTAGCGGTGCCTACAATGAGCAGTTCTTC. Encoded protein: CASRRSSGAYNEQFF.

V usage is TRBV11-3 and J usage is TRBJ2-1; weak D call: TRBD2 (6 bases). This CDR3 contains 16 residues. The germline gives CDR1 SGHNT, CDR2 YENEEA. Trimming shortened V by 1 base and J by 3 bases, and 13 bases separated the two germline ends. CDR3 bases: TGTGCCAGCAGCTTAGGTAGCGGAGAGTTCTACAATGAGCAGTTCTTC. The encoded protein is CASSLGSGEFYNEQFF.

V gene TRBV4-3 combines with J gene TRBJ1-1; D remains unclear. Between the trimmed V and J ends, which lost 1 base and 0 bases, there was a span of 9 bases. The germline V gene has CDR1 LGHNA and CDR2 YSLEER. This CDR3 spans 15 amino acids. DNA for the CDR3: TGCGCCAGCAGCCAAGGGGTTATGCTGAACACTGAAGCTTTCTTT. Residues: CASSQGVMLNTEAFF.

J is TRBJ2-7 and V is TRBV11-2, with 12 bases identical to TRBD1. Trimming at V came to 6 bases and at J to 5 bases, leaving 14 bases not matched to a gene. CDR3 size: 17 residues. Germline CDR1 and CDR2: SGHAT and FQNNGV. The CDR3 loop reads CASRPNSGTGGLNEQYF. DNA of the CDR3: TGTGCCAGCAGACCGAACTCAGGGACAGGGGGCTTGAACGAGCAGTACTTC.